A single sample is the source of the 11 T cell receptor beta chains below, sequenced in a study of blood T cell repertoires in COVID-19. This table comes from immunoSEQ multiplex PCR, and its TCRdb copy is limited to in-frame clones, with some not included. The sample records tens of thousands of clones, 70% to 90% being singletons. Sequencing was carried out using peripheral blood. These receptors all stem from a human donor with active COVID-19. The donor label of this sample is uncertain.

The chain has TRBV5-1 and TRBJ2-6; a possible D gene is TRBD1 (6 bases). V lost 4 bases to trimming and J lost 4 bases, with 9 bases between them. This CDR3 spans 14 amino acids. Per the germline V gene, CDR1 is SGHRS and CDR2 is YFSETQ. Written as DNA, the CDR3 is TGCGCCAGCAGCCCAGGGGCCGGGGCCAACGTCCTGACTTTC. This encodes CASSPGAGANVLTF.

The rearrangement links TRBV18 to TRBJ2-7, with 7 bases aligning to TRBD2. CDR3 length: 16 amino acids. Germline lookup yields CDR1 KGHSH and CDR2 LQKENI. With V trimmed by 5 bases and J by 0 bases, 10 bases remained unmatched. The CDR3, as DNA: TGTGCCAGCTCAGGCCGGGGGGACCGAAGCTCCTACGAGCAGTACTTC. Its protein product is CASSGRGDRSSYEQYF.

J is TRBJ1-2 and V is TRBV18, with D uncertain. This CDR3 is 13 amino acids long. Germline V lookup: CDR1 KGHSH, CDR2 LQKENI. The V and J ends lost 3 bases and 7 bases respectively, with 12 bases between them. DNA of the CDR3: TGTGCCAGCTCACCGCCCGACCGCGGTGGCTACACCTTC. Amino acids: CASSPPDRGGYTF.

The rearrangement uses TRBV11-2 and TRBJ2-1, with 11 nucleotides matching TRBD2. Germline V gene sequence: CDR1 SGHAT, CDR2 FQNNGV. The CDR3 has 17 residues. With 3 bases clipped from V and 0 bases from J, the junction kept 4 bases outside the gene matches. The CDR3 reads CASSLRLAGSSYNEQFF. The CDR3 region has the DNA TGTGCCAGCAGCTTGCGACTAGCGGGGAGCTCCTACAATGAGCAGTTCTTC.

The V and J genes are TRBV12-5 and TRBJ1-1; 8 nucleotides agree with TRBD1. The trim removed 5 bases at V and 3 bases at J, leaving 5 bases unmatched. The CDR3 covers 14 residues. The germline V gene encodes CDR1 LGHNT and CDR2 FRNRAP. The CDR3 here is CASGRTGRDTEAFF. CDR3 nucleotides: TGTGCTAGTGGTAGGACAGGGCGAGACACTGAAGCTTTCTTT.

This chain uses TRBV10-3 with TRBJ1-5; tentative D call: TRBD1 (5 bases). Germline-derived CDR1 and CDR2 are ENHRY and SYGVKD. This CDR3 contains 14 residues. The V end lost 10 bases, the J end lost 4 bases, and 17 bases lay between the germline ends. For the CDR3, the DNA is TGTGCCACCGACCCCGGGGGGGGGAATCAGCCCCAGCATTTT. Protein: CATDPGGGNQPQHF.

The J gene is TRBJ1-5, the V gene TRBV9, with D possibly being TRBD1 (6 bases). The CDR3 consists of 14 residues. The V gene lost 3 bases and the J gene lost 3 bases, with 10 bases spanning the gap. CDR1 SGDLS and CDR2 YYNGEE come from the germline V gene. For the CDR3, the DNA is TGTGCCAGCAGCGCAACAGGGAACAATCAGCCCCAGCATTTT. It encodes CASSATGNNQPQHF.

Here the CDR3 reads CSVGAGELFF. Here the CDR3 DNA reads TGCAGCGTAGGGGCCGGGGAGCTGTTTTTT. The chain joins TRBV29-1 to TRBJ2-2; TRBD1 might be the D (5 bases). With 6 bases removed from V and 6 bases from J, the gap between germline ends came to 5 bases. The length of the CDR3 is 10 residues. The V gene's germline CDR1 is SQVTM and CDR2 ANQGSEA.

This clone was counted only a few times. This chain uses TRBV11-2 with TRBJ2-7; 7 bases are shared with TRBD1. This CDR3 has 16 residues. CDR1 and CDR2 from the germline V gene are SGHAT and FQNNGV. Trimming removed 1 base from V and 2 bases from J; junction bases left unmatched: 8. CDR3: CASSLGTRQGPYEQYF. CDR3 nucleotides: TGTGCCAGCAGCTTAGGGACGCGACAGGGCCCCTACGAGCAGTACTTC.

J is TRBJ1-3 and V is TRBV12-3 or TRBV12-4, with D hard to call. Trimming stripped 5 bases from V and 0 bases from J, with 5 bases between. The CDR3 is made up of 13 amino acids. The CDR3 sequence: CASSTSSGNTIYF. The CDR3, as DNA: TGTGCCAGCAGTACTAGCTCTGGAAACACCATATATTTT.

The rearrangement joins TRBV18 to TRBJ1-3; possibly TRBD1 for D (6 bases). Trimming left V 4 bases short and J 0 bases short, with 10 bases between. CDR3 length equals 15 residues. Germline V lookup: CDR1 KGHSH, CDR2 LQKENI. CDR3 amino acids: CASSQRQVSGNTIYF. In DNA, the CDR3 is TGTGCCAGCTCACAAAGACAGGTCTCTGGAAACACCATATATTTT.